Listed below are T cell receptor beta chains from one sample, sequenced in a study of human T cells and chemical hapten exposure. TCRdb re-derived calls from the RACE reads in MiXCR, one entry per CDR3 protein. The repertoire holds 79,000 or so distinct CDR3 sequences, with 32% as singletons. Sequencing was performed on whole blood, taken in connection with sensitization to the hapten diphenylcyclopropenone (DPC). The receptors here all came from a man aged 40-50 years with alopecia areata. Some clones in this sample may be carry-over from other donors' samples. CDR3s leave out the opening cysteine and the closing phenylalanine or tryptophan. Each record gives: V gene, J gene, CDR3 protein.

>TRBV28|TRBJ2-1
ASTPGGFDEQF
>TRBV7-3|TRBJ2-1
ASSYTSGRAYEQF
>TRBV20-1|TRBJ2-7
SAKGQGASYEQY
>TRBV6-2/TRBV6-3|TRBJ2-2
ASSYFTLRSGELF
>TRBV5-1|TRBJ1-1
ASSLAGATEAF
>TRBV12-3/TRBV12-4|TRBJ2-7
ASSLYGEQY
>TRBV20-1|TRBJ2-5
SAMGLKETQY
>TRBV12-3/TRBV12-4|TRBJ2-1
ASSLGTDEQF
>TRBV28|TRBJ1-5
ASTLDRVKPQH
>TRBV6-1|TRBJ1-1
ASSFQETFNTEAF
>TRBV5-4|TRBJ2-6
ASSPPWGSGANVLT
>TRBV4-2|TRBJ1-4
ASSQDTGQGNEKLF
>TRBV7-3|TRBJ2-7
ASSLHGGGVGEQY
>TRBV12-3/TRBV12-4|TRBJ2-7
ASSSWSGGPAGYSYEQY
>TRBV6-6|TRBJ1-4
ASSYSRSNEKLF
>TRBV7-8|TRBJ2-5
ASSSSGLEETQY
>TRBV9|TRBJ2-2
ASSVREATGELF
>TRBV28|TRBJ2-7
ASRGGGRSEQY
>TRBV6-6|TRBJ2-7
AAAGTNWEQY
>TRBV6-5|TRBJ1-5
ASSSLPYQPQH
>TRBV11-2|TRBJ1-4
ASSTTDTPSEKLF
>TRBV19|TRBJ1-2
ASRTVYGYT
>TRBV20-1|TRBJ2-1
SARDLEWEQF
>TRBV18|TRBJ2-3
ASSPLPRRARRPTDTQY
>TRBV20-1|TRBJ1-1
SAPLDRGNAEAF
>TRBV11-2|TRBJ1-6
ASSLAAGNSPLH
>TRBV6-5|TRBJ2-1
ASSWTPSRDEQF